The 29 T cell receptor beta chains below were found in one sample sequenced in a study of tumor-infiltrating lymphocytes in primary liver carcinoma. TCR beta cDNA was reverse-transcribed from 450 to 500 ng of total RNA. The reaction used a constant-region primer and ProtoScript II reverse transcriptase. Three nested multiplex PCR rounds of slightly modified ARM-PCR generated TCR beta libraries. The study ran its first two PCR rounds for roughly 11 cycles each, using TRBV1-TRBV30 forward primers and a C-beta reverse primer. Using its own MiXCR run on the multiplex PCR reads, TCRdb lists one record per CDR3 protein. The sample includes approximately 330,000 distinct CDR3 sequences, roughly 61% of them seen just once. Germline DNA was also extracted, and blood RNA derived from unsorted whole blood. Sequencing input: peripheral blood. The source of these receptors is a middle-aged man with primary liver carcinoma and hepatitis B virus infection.

The chain has TRBV5-1 and TRBJ2-3; TRBD1 aligns across 7 bases. The CDR3 loop spans 16 amino acids. J was trimmed by 5 bases and V by 3 bases; bases with no gene match: 12. Germline loops: CDR1 SGHRS, CDR2 YFSETQ. The DNA of the CDR3 is TGCGCCAGCAGCTCCTCGTTCGACAGGGAGATAGATACGCAGTATTTT. Its translation is CASSSSFDREIDTQYF.

In its sample, this clonotype was seen many times. V is TRBV12-3 or TRBV12-4 and J is TRBJ2-3, with a tentative D call TRBD2 (6 bases). The CDR3 consists of 15 residues. With 3 bases removed from V and 5 bases from J, the gap between germline ends came to 15 bases. Here the CDR3 reads CASSFLLPGVDTQYF. In DNA, the CDR3 is TGTGCCAGCAGTTTTTTACTCCCGGGGGTAGATACGCAGTATTTT.

Concerning this clonotype: At one of its ends the junction is not consistent with the germline gene, which may arise from a read error. This rearrangement joins TRBV29-1 to TRBJ1-1; D not resolved. CDR3 length equals 13 residues. The germline V gene has CDR1 SQVTM and CDR2 ANQGSEA. CDR3 protein: CSSSEGGSTEAFF. CDR3 coding DNA: TGCAGCTCCTCCGAGGGCGGAAGCACTGAAGCTTTCTTC.

This clonotype was seen at least ten times. The rearrangement uses TRBV11-2 and TRBJ1-3; no reliable D call. In germline, CDR1 is SGHAT, CDR2 FQNNGV. The germline V and J ends were trimmed by 3 bases and 2 bases, with 8 bases remaining between them. This CDR3 is 14 amino acids long. CDR3 region: CASSLSYAGNTIYF. CDR3 in DNA: TGTGCCAGCAGCTTGTCCTACGCTGGAAACACCATATATTTT.

This clonotype appeared many times. The chain has TRBV11-2 and TRBJ2-5; 8 bases are shared with TRBD2. The CDR3 length is 14 residues. V was clipped by 5 bases and J by 2 bases; unmatched bases: 4. CDR1 and CDR2 from the germline V gene are SGHAT and FQNNGV. The CDR3 spells CASSILAAQETQYF. In DNA, the CDR3 is TGTGCCAGCAGCATACTAGCGGCACAAGAGACCCAGTACTTC.

This clonotype has a single count. Possible read error: a much larger clone is one base away. The chain links TRBV12-3 or TRBV12-4 to TRBJ1-1; no definite D call. This CDR3 spans 13 amino acids. In DNA form, the CDR3 reads TGTGCCAGCAGTTTAATGACAACCGCTGAAGCTTTATTT. Its protein is CASSLMTTAEALF.

V and J are TRBV4-1 and TRBJ1-5; D might be TRBD1 (6 bases). Germline CDR1 MGHRA, CDR2 YSYEKL. This CDR3 comprises 15 residues. V lost 6 bases and J 6 bases, leaving 18 bases between the germline ends. CDR3 nucleotides: TGCGCCAGCAGTCGGGAACAGGGCACGTCTCAGCCCCAGCATTTT. Its translation is CASSREQGTSQPQHF.

The J gene is TRBJ1-2, the V gene TRBV4-2, with D tentatively TRBD1 (6 bases). V was pared by 1 base and J by 1 base, with 13 bases between. Germline values: CDR1 LGHNA, CDR2 YNFKEQ. The CDR3 is made up of 16 amino acids. This CDR3 is CASSQATRDNNYGYTF. Here the CDR3 DNA reads TGTGCCAGCAGCCAAGCAACCCGGGACAATAACTATGGCTACACCTTC.

This clonotype has ten or more counts. This rearrangement joins TRBV29-1 to TRBJ2-5; D remains unclear. The germline V gene encodes CDR1 SQVTM and CDR2 ANQGSEA. Trimming took off 2 bases at V and 1 base at J, with 5 bases between the two ends. This CDR3 contains 12 residues. CDR3 DNA sequence: TGCAGCGTTGAAAGGACCCAAGAGACCCAGTACTTC. As protein: CSVERTQETQYF.

Of note for this clonotype: Because it lacks the conserved phenylalanine or tryptophan at the end, this CDR3 is likely a read error. No DNA is shown, since the ends of the CDR3 on it are uncertain; the CDR3 is the one TCRdb lists. CDR3 sequence: CASSFAGTSGINAII. This chain joins TRBV7-9 and TRBJ2-5; the table calls TRBD2, which could not be checked here. The CDR3 contains 15 residues when both ends are counted. Germline V gene sequence: CDR1 SEHNR, CDR2 FQNEAQ (reference sequence).

The V and J genes are TRBV5-4 and TRBJ2-1, with D hard to call. CDR1 and CDR2 (germline): SGHNT, YYREEE (reference sequence). V shed 5 bases and J shed 0 bases, with 9 bases lying between them. The CDR3 is 14 residues long. As DNA, the CDR3 is TGTGCCAGCAGTGTGCAAAGCTCCTACAATGAGCAGTTCTTC. Translating it yields CASSVQSSYNEQFF.

As to this clonotype: At one end the junction does not follow the germline gene, possibly because of a read error. V is TRBV11-2 and J is TRBJ2-2; 7 bases fit TRBD1. The CDR3 consists of 17 residues. The germline CDR1 and CDR2 sequences are SGHAT and FQNNGV. This CDR3 reads CARSLVGDRENTGELFF. In DNA, the CDR3 is TGTGCCCGCAGCTTAGTTGGGGACAGAGAGAACACCGGGGAGCTGTTTTTT.

Points on this clonotype: One end of the junction does not line up with germline, which may come from a read error. The V and J genes are TRBV11-3 and TRBJ1-1; TRBD1 agrees at 9 bases. The CDR3 totals 14 residues. Germline V gives CDR1 SGHNT, CDR2 YENEEA. CDR3 sequence (DNA): TGTGCCAGCAGCTCGGGACAGGGTTACGCTGAAGCTTCCTTT. This translates into CASSSGQGYAEASF.

This clonotype was observed at least ten times. V and J are TRBV11-2 and TRBJ2-7; 9 nucleotides align to TRBD2. Germline V gene lookup returns CDR1 SGHAT and CDR2 FQNNGV. The CDR3 runs 13 residues. V lost 7 bases to trimming and J lost 4 bases; unmatched junction nucleotides: 5. The CDR3 DNA follows: TGTGCCAGCAATCAGCGGGAGGAATACGAGCAGTACTTC. It encodes CASNQREEYEQYF.

The rearrangement joins TRBV11-2 to TRBJ2-1, with D perhaps matching TRBD1 (6 bases). The CDR3 sequence is 15 residues long. Trimming took off 2 bases at V and 2 bases at J, with 10 bases between the two ends. Germline assignment: CDR1 SGHAT and CDR2 FQNNGV. This CDR3 reads CASSLRQVAYNEQFF. The CDR3 DNA is TGTGCCAGCAGCTTAAGACAGGTGGCCTACAATGAGCAGTTCTTC.

To note about this clonotype: A much larger clonotype is one base distant, so this may be a read error. V usage is TRBV6-2 or TRBV6-3 and J usage is TRBJ1-1; D perhaps matches TRBD1 (5 bases). The germline gives CDR1 MNHEY, CDR2 SVGEGT. CDR3 length: 15 amino acids. The DNA for the CDR3 is TGTGCCAGCAGGTCCGGTGGACATCGGACCACTGAAGATTTCTTT. Translated: CASRSGGHRTTEDFF.

As to this clonotype: Its ends do not fully match the called genes, so a read error is possible. J is TRBJ2-3 and V is TRBV4-3; 12 nucleotides align to TRBD1. The germline CDR1 and CDR2 sequences are LGHNA and YSLEER. The CDR3 covers 21 residues. CDR3 in DNA: TGCGCCAGCAGCCAAGTACCCACCCACAGTGGGGACAGGGGGCCGGGAGATAGGCAGTATTTT. Translating gives CASSQVPTHSGDRGPGDRQYF.

This clonotype occurred a few times. This chain links TRBV6-1 with TRBJ1-4; D is possibly TRBD1 (6 bases). In germline, CDR1 is MNHNS, CDR2 SASEGT. V was trimmed by 6 bases and J by 2 bases, leaving 13 bases between them. The CDR3 contains 15 residues. CDR3 bases: TGTGCCAGCAGGACAGGAGATCCCACTAATGAAAAACTGTTTTTT. Translation gives CASRTGDPTNEKLFF.

Turning to this clonotype: An end of the junction differs from the germline gene, which may be a read error. V is TRBV11-2 and J is TRBJ2-1; 7 bases map to TRBD1. CDR3 length: 15 residues. Per the germline V gene, CDR1 is SGHAT and CDR2 is FQNNGV. This chain's CDR3 is CASSLGTGDYNDQFF. CDR3 in DNA: TGTGCCAGCAGCTTAGGGACAGGTGATTACAATGATCAGTTCTTC.

To note about this clonotype: A read error may be the cause here, since a much bigger clone is one base away. No conserved phenylalanine or tryptophan is present at the end of the CDR3, so a read error is the likely explanation. The chain combines TRBV5-5 with TRBJ2-5; D unclear. Germline V gene sequence: CDR1 SGHKS, CDR2 YYEKEE (reference sequence). The CDR3 is 15 amino acids. V shed 0 bases and J shed 5 bases, with 14 bases lying between them. CDR3 residues: CASSLGPTTGETQYL. The CDR3 DNA reads TGTGCCAGCAGCTTGGGGCCTACAACCGGGGAGACCCAGTACTTA.

This clonotype was detected only once. The conserved final phenylalanine or tryptophan is absent from the CDR3, which likely points to a read error. The chain employs TRBV5-5 and TRBJ2-5; either TRBD1 or TRBD2 may fit D (5 bases each). CDR1 is SGHKS, CDR2 YYEKEE, per germline (reference sequence). The CDR3 is 14 amino acids. In nucleotides, the CDR3 is TGTGCCAACAGCCGCCGGGACGCAAGAGAGACCCAGTACCTC. Translation: CANSRRDARETQYL.

The chain couples TRBV30 to TRBJ2-5; 9 bases are shared with TRBD1. The germline gives CDR1 GTSNPN, CDR2 SVGIG (reference sequence). This CDR3 is 14 amino acids long. CDR3 in DNA: TGTGCTTCCCGGGACAGGGCTTCTCAAGAGACCCAGTACTTC. Translated: CASRDRASQETQYF.

The V gene is TRBV11-2, the J gene TRBJ2-1, with a tentative D call TRBD2 (5 bases). Looked up from germline, CDR1 is SGHAT and CDR2 is FQNNGV. The CDR3 is 16 residues long. Trimming left V 0 bases short and J 2 bases short, with 11 bases between. CDR3 sequence reads: CASSLEMAGTYNEQFF. The DNA of the CDR3 is TGTGCCAGCAGCTTAGAGATGGCGGGTACCTACAATGAGCAGTTCTTC.

Note on this clonotype: Compared with germline, one end of the junction differs, possibly owing to a read error. J is TRBJ2-7 and V is TRBV29-1, with a weak D call TRBD2 (7 bases). The germline CDR1 and CDR2 sequences are SQVTM and ANQGSEA. This CDR3 spans 15 amino acids. The CDR3 DNA is TGCAGCGTGCGGGGGCCTAGCGCAAACTCCTACGAGGAGTACTTT. Protein product: CSVRGPSANSYEEYF.

The chain employs TRBV24-1 and TRBJ1-1; 10 nucleotides line up with TRBD1. Per germline, CDR1 KGHDR and CDR2 SFDVKD. The CDR3 length is 15 residues. The V and J ends lost 4 bases and 4 bases, in that order; junction bases with no gene match: 5. The CDR3 reads CATSDPDRGGTEAFF. The CDR3 DNA reads as TGTGCCACCAGTGACCCGGACAGGGGGGGCACTGAAGCTTTCTTT.

Remarks on this clonotype: The conserved closing phenylalanine or tryptophan is absent in this CDR3, likely reflecting a read error. The DNA is omitted, as the CDR3 cannot be located on it reliably, and the CDR3 follows TCRdb's listing. The chain combines TRBV6-4 with TRBJ1-5. The CDR3 is 13 residues long, counting both termini. Per the germline V gene, CDR1 is MRHNA and CDR2 is SNTAGT. The CDR3 here is CASSAREGRPQHS.

Notes on this clonotype: This likely comes from a read error, as the CDR3 has no conserved phenylalanine or tryptophan at its end. J is TRBJ2-5 and V is TRBV24-1; D is ambiguous. Germline V lookup: CDR1 KGHDR, CDR2 SFDVKD. Between the trimmed V and J ends, which lost 5 bases and 1 base, there was a span of 31 bases. There are 21 residues in the CDR3. CDR3 amino acids: CATSVDGPSLLAARLQETQYL. The CDR3 bases are TGTGCCACCAGTGTCGACGGGCCTTCCCTACTCGCAGCTCGACTCCAAGAGACCCAGTACTTG.

Comment on this clonotype: One end of the junction is discordant with germline, which a read error may explain. CDR3 bases: TGTGTCAGCAGCTTCTTACCAGGAGTCCAAGAGACCCAGTACTTC. This sequence encodes CVSSFLPGVQETQYF. V gene TRBV11-2 combines with J gene TRBJ2-5; D is undetermined. Germline-derived CDR1 and CDR2 are SGHAT and FQNNGV. The length of the CDR3 is 15 residues. The variable domain in full, with the rest retrieved from reference TRBV11-2 and TRBJ2-5, is EAGVAQSPRYKIIEKRQSVAFWCNPISGHATLYWYQQILGQGPKLLIQFQNNGVVDDSQLPKDRFSAERLKGVDSTLKIQPAKLEDSAVYLCVSSFLPGVQETQYFGPGTRLLVL.

In the case of this clonotype: A junction end diverges from the germline sequence, so it may reflect a read error. The chain recombines TRBV5-1 with TRBJ1-3; D unclear. This CDR3 is 14 amino acids long. Per germline, CDR1 SGHRS and CDR2 YFSETQ. DNA for the CDR3: TGCCCCAGCAGCCTGGGGAGCTCTGGAAACACCATATATTTT. Its translation: CPSSLGSSGNTIYF.